The T cell receptor beta chain described here comes from a study of blood T cells in healthy people across ages. The germline gives CDR1 MDHEN, CDR2 SYDVKM. Trimming took 3 bases from V and 3 from J, leaving 15 bases between them. There are 15 residues in the CDR3. Together with a sample-barcoded 5' primer, a J-beta primer mix was included in a second PCR lasting roughly 6 to 12 cycles. TCRdb re-called the 5' RACE reads through MiXCR, storing one row per CDR3 protein. The sample has roughly 800,000 distinct CDR3 sequences, around 25% seen once. The sample holds a few counts of this clonotype. A further study also used this sample, focusing on T cells of mothers and their children. As that study records: Related and unrelated pairs show similar shaping of TCR recombination output by thymic selection.

This TCR was sampled from a boy aged 5-17 years in good health. The V gene is TRBV28, the J gene TRBJ2-7; TRBD1 is a possible D gene (6 bases). The sequenced sample consisted of blood. This chain's CDR3 is CASSFVSTGLYEQYF. The CDR3 DNA reads TGTGCCAGCAGTTTTGTCTCGACAGGACTCTACGAGCAGTACTTC.